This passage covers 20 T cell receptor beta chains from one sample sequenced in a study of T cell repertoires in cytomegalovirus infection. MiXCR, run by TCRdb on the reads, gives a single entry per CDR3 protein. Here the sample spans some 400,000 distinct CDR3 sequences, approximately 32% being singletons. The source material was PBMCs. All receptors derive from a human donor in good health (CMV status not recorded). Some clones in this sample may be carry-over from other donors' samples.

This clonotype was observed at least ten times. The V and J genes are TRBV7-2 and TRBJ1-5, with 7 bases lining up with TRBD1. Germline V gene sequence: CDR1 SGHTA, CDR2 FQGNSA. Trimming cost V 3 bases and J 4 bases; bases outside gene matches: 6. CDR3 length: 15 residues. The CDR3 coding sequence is TGTGCCAGCAGCTTGGGACAGACAGGGAATCAGCCCCAGCATTTT. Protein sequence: CASSLGQTGNQPQHF.

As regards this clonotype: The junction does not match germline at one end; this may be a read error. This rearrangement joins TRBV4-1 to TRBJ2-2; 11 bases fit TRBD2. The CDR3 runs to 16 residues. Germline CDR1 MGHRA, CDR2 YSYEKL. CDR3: CASSQIAGGPSGELFF. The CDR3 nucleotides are TGTGCCAGCAGCCAAATAGCGGGGGGGCCTTCCGGGGAGCTGTTTTTT.

The CDR3 DNA reads as TGTGCCAGCAGTGAACACTTTGACAGGGAAAAACTGTTTTTT. Protein: CASSEHFDREKLFF. The J gene is TRBJ1-4, the V gene TRBV12-3 or TRBV12-4; D might be TRBD1 (6 bases). The V and J ends lost 5 bases and 8 bases respectively, with 15 bases between them. The CDR3 is 14 amino acids.

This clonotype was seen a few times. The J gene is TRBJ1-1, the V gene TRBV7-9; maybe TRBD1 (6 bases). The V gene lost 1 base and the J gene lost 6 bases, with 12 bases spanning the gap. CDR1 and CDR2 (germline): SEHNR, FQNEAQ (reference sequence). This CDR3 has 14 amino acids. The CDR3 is CASSLVQGTSEAFF. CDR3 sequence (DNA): TGTGCCAGCAGCTTAGTTCAGGGGACCTCTGAAGCTTTCTTT. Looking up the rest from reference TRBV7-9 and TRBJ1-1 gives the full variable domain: DTGVSQNPRHKITKRGQNVTFRCDPISEHNRLYWYRQTLGQGPEFLTYFQNEAQLEKSRLLSDRFSAERPKGSFSTLEIQRTEQGDSAMYLCASSLVQGTSEAFFGQGTRLTVV.

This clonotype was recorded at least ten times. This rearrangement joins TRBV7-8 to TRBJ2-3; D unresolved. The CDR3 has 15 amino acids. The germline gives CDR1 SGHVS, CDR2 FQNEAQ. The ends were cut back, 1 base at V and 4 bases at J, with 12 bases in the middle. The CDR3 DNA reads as TGTGCCAGCAGCTTAGAGGAGAATGGGGCAGATACGCAGTATTTT. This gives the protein CASSLEENGADTQYF.

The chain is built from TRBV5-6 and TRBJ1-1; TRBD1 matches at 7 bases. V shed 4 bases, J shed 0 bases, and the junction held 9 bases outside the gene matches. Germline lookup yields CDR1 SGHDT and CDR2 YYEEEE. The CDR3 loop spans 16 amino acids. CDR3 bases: TGTGCCAGCAGCATCCGGGACAGCCGCCTGAACACTGAAGCTTTCTTT. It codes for CASSIRDSRLNTEAFF.

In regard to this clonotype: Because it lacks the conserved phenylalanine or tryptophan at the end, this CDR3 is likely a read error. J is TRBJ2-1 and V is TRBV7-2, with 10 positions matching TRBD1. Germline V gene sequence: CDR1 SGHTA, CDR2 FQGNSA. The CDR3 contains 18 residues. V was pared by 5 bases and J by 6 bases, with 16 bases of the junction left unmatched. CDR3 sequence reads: CTSSANSAGTGAFNEQFL. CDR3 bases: TGTACCAGCAGCGCCAATAGCGCCGGGACAGGGGCCTTCAATGAGCAGTTCTTA.

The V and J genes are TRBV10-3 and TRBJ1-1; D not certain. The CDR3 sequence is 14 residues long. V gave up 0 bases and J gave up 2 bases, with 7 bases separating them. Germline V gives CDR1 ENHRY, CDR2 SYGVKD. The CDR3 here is CAISESRQNTEAFF. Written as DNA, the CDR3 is TGTGCCATCAGTGAGTCGCGACAAAACACTGAAGCTTTCTTT.

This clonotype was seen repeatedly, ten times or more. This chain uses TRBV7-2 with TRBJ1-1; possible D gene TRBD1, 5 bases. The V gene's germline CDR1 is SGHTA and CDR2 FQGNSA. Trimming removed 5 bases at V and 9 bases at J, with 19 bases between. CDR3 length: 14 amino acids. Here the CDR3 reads CASSRGVWAGKAFF. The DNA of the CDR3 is TGTGCCAGCAGCCGAGGGGTGTGGGCAGGCAAAGCTTTCTTT.

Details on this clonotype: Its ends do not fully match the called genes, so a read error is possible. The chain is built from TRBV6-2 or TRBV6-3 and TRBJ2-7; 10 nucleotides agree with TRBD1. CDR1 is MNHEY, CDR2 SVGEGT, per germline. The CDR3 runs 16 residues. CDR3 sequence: CARSYASGTGAYEQYF. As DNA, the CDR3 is TGTGCCCGCAGTTACGCCTCCGGGACAGGGGCCTACGAGCAGTACTTC.

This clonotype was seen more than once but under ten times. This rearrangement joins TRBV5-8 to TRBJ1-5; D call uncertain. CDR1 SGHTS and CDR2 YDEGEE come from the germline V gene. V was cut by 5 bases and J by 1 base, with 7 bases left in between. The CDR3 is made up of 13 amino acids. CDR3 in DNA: TGTGCCAGCAGTCGCTTAAGCAATCAGCCCCAGCATTTT. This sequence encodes CASSRLSNQPQHF.

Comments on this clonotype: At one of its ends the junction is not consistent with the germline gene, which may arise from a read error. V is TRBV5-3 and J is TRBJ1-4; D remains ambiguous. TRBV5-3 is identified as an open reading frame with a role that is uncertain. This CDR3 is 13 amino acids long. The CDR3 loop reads CASSLTLDEKLFF. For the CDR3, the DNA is TGTGCCAGCAGCTTGACTTTAGATGAAAAACTGTTTTTT.

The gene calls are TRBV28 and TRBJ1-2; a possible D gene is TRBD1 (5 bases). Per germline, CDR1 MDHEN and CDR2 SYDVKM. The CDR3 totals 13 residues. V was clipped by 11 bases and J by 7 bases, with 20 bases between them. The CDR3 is CAGAGGGVGGYTF. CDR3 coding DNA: TGTGCCGGGGCCGGGGGGGGGGTTGGTGGCTACACCTTC.

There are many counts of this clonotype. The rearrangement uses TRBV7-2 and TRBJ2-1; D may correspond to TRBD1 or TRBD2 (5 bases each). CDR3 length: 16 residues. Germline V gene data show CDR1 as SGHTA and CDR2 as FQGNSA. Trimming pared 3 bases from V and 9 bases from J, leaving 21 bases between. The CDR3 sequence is CASSLRASGRPGEQFF. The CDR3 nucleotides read TGTGCCAGCAGCTTGCGAGCCTCGGGACGACCGGGTGAGCAGTTCTTC.

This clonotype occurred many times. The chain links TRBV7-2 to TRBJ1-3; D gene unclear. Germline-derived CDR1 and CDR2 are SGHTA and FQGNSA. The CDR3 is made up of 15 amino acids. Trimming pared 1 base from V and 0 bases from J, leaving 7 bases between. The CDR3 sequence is CASSLDPFSGNTIYF. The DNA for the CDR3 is TGTGCCAGCAGCTTAGATCCATTCTCTGGAAACACCATATATTTT. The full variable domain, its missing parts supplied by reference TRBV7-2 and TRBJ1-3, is GAGVSQSPSNKVTEKGKDVELRCDPISGHTALYWYRQSLGQGLEFLIYFQGNSAPDKSGLPSDRFSAERTGGSVSTLTIQRTQQEDSAVYLCASSLDPFSGNTIYFGEGSWLTVV.

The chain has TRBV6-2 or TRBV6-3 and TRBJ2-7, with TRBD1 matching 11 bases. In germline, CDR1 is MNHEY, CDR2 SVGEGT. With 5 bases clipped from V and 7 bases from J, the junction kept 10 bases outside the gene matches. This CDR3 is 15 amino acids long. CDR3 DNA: TGTGCCAGCAGTACAACCGGGACAGGGGGACGTGAGCAGTACTTC. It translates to CASSTTGTGGREQYF.

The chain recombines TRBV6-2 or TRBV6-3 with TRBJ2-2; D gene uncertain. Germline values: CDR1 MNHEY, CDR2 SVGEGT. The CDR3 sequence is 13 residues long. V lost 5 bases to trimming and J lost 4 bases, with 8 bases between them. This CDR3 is CASSLAPTGELFF. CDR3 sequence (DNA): TGTGCCAGCAGTCTGGCCCCCACCGGGGAGCTGTTTTTT.

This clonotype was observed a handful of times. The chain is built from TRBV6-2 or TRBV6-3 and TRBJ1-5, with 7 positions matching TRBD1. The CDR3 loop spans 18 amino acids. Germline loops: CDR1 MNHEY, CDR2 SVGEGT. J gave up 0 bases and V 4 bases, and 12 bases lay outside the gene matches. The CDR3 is CASSWVGTDPYSNQPQHF. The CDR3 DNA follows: TGTGCCAGCAGTTGGGTCGGGACAGATCCTTATAGCAATCAGCCCCAGCATTTT.

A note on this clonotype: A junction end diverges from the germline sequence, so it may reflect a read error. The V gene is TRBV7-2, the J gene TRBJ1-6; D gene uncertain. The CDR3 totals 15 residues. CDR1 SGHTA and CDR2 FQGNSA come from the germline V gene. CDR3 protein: CDSSLVRPWISPLHF. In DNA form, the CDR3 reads TGTGACAGCAGCTTAGTTCGCCCCTGGATTTCACCCCTACACTTT. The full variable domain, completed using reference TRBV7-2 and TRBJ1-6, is GAGVSQSPSNKVTEKGKDVELRCDPISGHTALYWYRQSLGQGLEFLIYFQGNSAPDKSGLPSDRFSAERTGGSVSTLTIQRTQQEDSAVYLCDSSLVRPWISPLHFGNGTRLTVT.

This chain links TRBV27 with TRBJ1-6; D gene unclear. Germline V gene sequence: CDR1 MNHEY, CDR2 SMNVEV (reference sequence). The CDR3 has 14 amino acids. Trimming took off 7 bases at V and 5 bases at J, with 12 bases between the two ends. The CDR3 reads CASMVGSNNSPLHF. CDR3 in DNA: TGTGCCAGCATGGTGGGCAGTAATAATTCACCCCTCCACTTT.